This TCR beta chain stems from a study of blood T cell repertoires in COVID-19. Study-level information: PBMCs, B-cell-depleted T cells, or T cells were the source of the cDNA or gDNA that made up the material.

Germline lookup yields CDR1 MNHNS and CDR2 SASEGT. The length of the CDR3 is 12 residues. V lost 2 bases, J lost 10 bases, and 11 bases lay in between. Original processing notes: Nucleated cell number was recorded as an estimate derived from reference gene primer amplification. The protocol was immunoSEQ multiplex PCR, while the TCRdb copy is restricted to in-frame clones and leaves out a portion. V, J and clone size were drawn from that table, and D and trimming were deduced from the DNA. The table includes about 190,000 clones, approximately 90% detected once. The TCR originated in a man in his thirties or forties with acute or convalescent COVID-19. The chain uses TRBV6-1 and TRBJ1-1, with a possible D match to TRBD1 (6 bases). Source material: peripheral blood. Written as DNA, the CDR3 is TGTGCCAGCAGTGAAAACAGGGTGGTAGCTTTCTTT. It is translated as CASSENRVVAFF.